The entry below gives a single T cell receptor (beta chain) sequence along with its context. Its antigen remains unknown. The primer mix had 60 Vbeta and 13 Jbeta primers. Method: immunoSEQ multiplex PCR; TCRdb's copy keeps in-frame clones and lacks some. Among some 120,000 clones listed, about 86% were seen once. These data originate in a study of cytomegalovirus exposure and HLA in healthy donors. The study, taken as a whole, reports: A later analysis revealed that TCR association rates differed between HLA loci, peaking at DRB1 and bottoming out at HLA-C.

Specimen: PBMCs. The sequence derives from a woman aged 40-49 years in good health and CMV-seronegative.

The CDR3 here is CASSLAAGEQYF. In DNA form, the CDR3 reads TGTGCCAGCAGCTTAGCCGCGGGGGAGCAGTACTTC. The rearrangement joins TRBV7-8 to TRBJ2-7, with D perhaps matching TRBD2 (6 bases). Germline V gene sequence: CDR1 SGHVS, CDR2 FQNEAQ. The ends were cut back, 0 bases at V and 7 bases at J, with 7 bases in the middle. CDR3 length equals 12 residues.